A single T cell receptor beta chain is shown here with its context. Its specificity is not known. The V end was cut by 2 bases, the J end by 3 bases, with 4 bases between. The CDR3 has 13 residues. Germline-derived CDR1 and CDR2 are LNHDA and SQIVND (reference sequence). This entry comes from a study of graft-versus-host responses after intestinal transplantation. The repertoire was sequenced with immunoSEQ multiplex PCR; TCRdb's copy has only in-frame clones and lacks some. The table shows some 100,000 clones, with roughly 87% occurring only once. The source material was unstimulated CD4+ T cells sorted from spleen or lymph node cells, sampled before transplant. This clonotype was obtained from a human donor who was the organ donor for an intestinal transplant. The rearrangement joins TRBV19 to TRBJ1-4; D gene unclear. In DNA, the CDR3 is TGTGCCAGTAGTATACGGGCTAATGAAAAACTGTTTTTT. This sequence encodes CASSIRANEKLFF.